Below are 4 T cell receptor beta chains sequenced from a single sample in a study of post-analysis software for immune sequencing data. Study-wide results and limits: TRBV5-6, TRBV5-1 and TRBV20-1 were among 4 or 5 TRBV segments more frequent in patients than controls.

Presence of unique molecular identifiers characterized the TCR beta cDNA libraries. TCRdb re-analysed the PCR reads in MiXCR, keeping a single row per CDR3 protein. This table has hundreds of thousands of distinct CDR3 sequences, 30% to 40% appearing once. No antigen is known for these receptors. The specimen was blood. Receptors originate from a girl aged 2-9 years with multiple sclerosis.

The chain recombines TRBV4-1 with TRBJ1-5; weak D call: TRBD1 (5 bases). The length of the CDR3 is 16 residues. Looked up from germline, CDR1 is MGHRA and CDR2 is YSYEKL. Trimming shortened V by 1 base and J by 2 bases, and 12 bases separated the two germline ends. The CDR3 DNA reads TGCGCCAGCAGCCAAGGGGACGAGAGGGGCAATCAGCCCCAGCATTTT. This gives the protein CASSQGDERGNQPQHF.

The V gene is TRBV10-3, the J gene TRBJ1-1; 7 positions match TRBD1. Losses at the gene ends were 5 bases for V and 2 bases for J; bases not matched to a gene: 5. The CDR3 is 14 residues long. Per the germline V gene, CDR1 is ENHRY and CDR2 is SYGVKD. Written as DNA, the CDR3 is TGTGCCATCAGTAGACAGGGCCTCAACACTGAAGCTTTCTTT. Translated, it gives CAISRQGLNTEAFF.

This clonotype was picked up a small number of times. The chain is built from TRBV5-6 and TRBJ2-5; D unclear. The J call could be wrong; TRBJ2-7 is a better fit for the DNA end. The CDR3 loop spans 15 amino acids. Germline V gene lookup returns CDR1 SGHDT and CDR2 YYEEEE. This chain's CDR3 is CASSPPTREGYEQYF. The CDR3 DNA is TGTGCCAGCAGCCCCCCAACACGCGAAGGATACGAGCAGTACTTC.

This clonotype was observed a single time. The gene calls are TRBV5-1 and TRBJ2-1; TRBD1 might be the D (5 bases). Germline CDR1 reads SGHRS; CDR2 reads YFSETQ. This CDR3 region has 17 residues. Trimming cost V 5 bases and J 2 bases, with 20 bases left between them. Here the CDR3 reads CASRRTTELSPYNEQFF. CDR3 nucleotide sequence: TGCGCCAGCAGGAGGACGACAGAACTAAGCCCCTACAATGAGCAGTTCTTC.